Below, 29 T cell receptor beta chains from the same sample are listed, as sequenced in a study of breast tumors, draining lymph nodes, adjacent tissues. The lymph nodes were axillary draining lymph nodes from breast cancer patients. TCRdb re-called the multiplex PCR reads with MiXCR, one entry per CDR3 protein. The table lists fewer than 150,000 distinct CDR3 sequences, about 20% of them singletons. Source material: axillary lymph node tissue. Receptor source: a female donor with breast cancer. Some clones in this sample may be carry-over from other donors' samples.

This clonotype was found many times. This rearrangement joins TRBV5-1 to TRBJ2-3, with 14 bases lining up with TRBD2. The V gene end was trimmed by 5 bases and the J gene end by 3 bases; junction bases not matched to a gene: 17. CDR3 size: 20 residues. Germline values: CDR1 SGHRS, CDR2 YFSETQ. In DNA form, the CDR3 reads TGCGCCAGCAGACAAGTGAGAGGCGGACTAGCGGGAGGTAGTACAGATACGCAGTATTTT. Its protein is CASRQVRGGLAGGSTDTQYF. Full variable domain (missing parts from reference TRBV5-1 and TRBJ2-3): KAGVTQTPRYLIKTRGQQVTLSCSPISGHRSVSWYQQTPGQGLQFLFEYFSETQRNKGNFPGRFSGRQFSNSRSEMNVSTLELGDSALYLCASRQVRGGLAGGSTDTQYFGPGTRLTVL.

Comment on this clonotype: One base away lies a much larger clone, so this may be a sequencing read error. The genes are TRBV12-3 or TRBV12-4 and TRBJ2-1; 10 nucleotides align to TRBD1. CDR3 length: 14 amino acids. CDR3 protein: CASRSGTGEPEQSF. The CDR3 nucleotides read TGTGCCAGCAGGTCCGGGACAGGGGAGCCTGAGCAGTCCTTC.

Details on this clonotype: A much more abundant neighbour one base away suggests this may be a read error. This rearrangement joins TRBV30 to TRBJ1-3, with no clear D. Germline CDR1 reads GTSNPN; CDR2 reads SVGIG (reference sequence). The ends were cut back, 1 base at V and 15 bases at J, with 13 bases in the middle. This CDR3 region has 11 residues. The CDR3: CAWSGEVHKYF. In DNA, the CDR3 is TGTGCCTGGAGTGGGGAAGTTCACAAATATTTT.

As concerns this clonotype: Its ends do not fully match the called genes, so a read error is possible. The rearrangement joins TRBV25-1 to TRBJ1-6; D gene ambiguous. Germline-derived CDR1 and CDR2 are MGHDK and SYGVNS. The CDR3 contains 18 residues. The CDR3 sequence is CASSVIPMGRPDNSPLHF. The CDR3 nucleotides read TGTGCCAGCAGTGTAATACCAATGGGCAGGCCTGATAATTCACCTCTCCACTTT.

This clonotype showed up many times. The V call is TRBV5-5, the J call TRBJ2-2; weak D call: TRBD2 (5 bases). V was trimmed by 3 bases and J by 9 bases, leaving 9 bases between them. This CDR3 is 12 amino acids long. From germline, CDR1 is SGHKS and CDR2 YYEKEE (reference sequence). The CDR3: CASSSGIRELFF. In nucleotides, the CDR3 is TGTGCCAGCAGCTCGGGGATTAGGGAGCTGTTTTTT.

As for this clonotype: Being one base from a much bigger clone, this may be a read error. The chain combines TRBV2 with TRBJ2-7, with 12 nucleotides matching TRBD1. Germline V gene sequence: CDR1 SNHLY, CDR2 FYNNEI. CDR3 length: 13 amino acids. The CDR3 DNA follows: TGTGCAGGGCTTGGGACAGGGGGCTACAAGCAGTACTTC. It is translated as CAGLGTGGYKQYF.

Points on this clonotype: Since a much larger clone is just one base distant, this may be a read error. The rearrangement uses TRBV5-4 and TRBJ2-1; D call uncertain. The CDR3 runs to 14 residues. CDR1 and CDR2 (germline): SGHNT, YYREEE (reference sequence). CDR3 amino acids: CASSSTGSYNEQLF. The CDR3 DNA sequence: TGTGCCAGCTCATCGACCGGATCCTACAATGAGCAGCTCTTC.

The chain is built from TRBV19 and TRBJ2-3, with 8 positions matching TRBD1. V trimming: 5 bases; J trimming: 0 bases; junction bases outside the gene matches: 16. The CDR3 loop spans 19 amino acids. Germline V lookup: CDR1 LNHDA, CDR2 SQIVND (reference sequence). CDR3 sequence reads: CASSPPPGQADYSTDTQYF. The CDR3 region has the DNA TGTGCCAGTAGTCCCCCCCCGGGACAGGCCGACTACAGCACAGATACGCAGTATTTT. The entire variable domain, with the rest obtained from reference TRBV19 and TRBJ2-3, is as follows: DGGITQSPKYLFRKEGQNVTLSCEQNLNHDAMYWYRQDPGQGLRLIYYSQIVNDFQKGDIAEGYSVSREKKESFPLTVTSAQKNPTAFYLCASSPPPGQADYSTDTQYFGPGTRLTVL.

At least ten counts were recorded for this clonotype. This chain joins TRBV7-6 and TRBJ2-7, with a weak D call TRBD2 (6 bases). Trimming removed 5 bases from V and 2 bases from J, with 28 bases in between. This CDR3 spans 19 amino acids. CDR1 is SGHVS, CDR2 FNYEAQ, per germline. The CDR3 DNA is TGTGCCAGCAGCCAAACACGGGACGGAGGTAGGAGGGGAACCTACGAGCAGTACTTC. This codes for CASSQTRDGGRRGTYEQYF.

Relative to its sample, this clonotype is medium-sized. This chain joins TRBV20-1 and TRBJ1-2; no definite D call. Germline CDR1 and CDR2: DFQATT and SNEGSKA (reference sequence). The CDR3 consists of 13 residues. Trimming cost V 0 bases and J 4 bases, with 9 bases left between them. The CDR3 bases are TGCAGTGCTAGAGATTCTTCCACCTATGGCTACACCTTC. It specifies CSARDSSTYGYTF.

This clonotype came up many times. This sequence joins TRBV12-3 or TRBV12-4 and TRBJ2-7, with 8 bases identical to TRBD1. V lost 1 base to trimming and J lost 6 bases; unmatched junction nucleotides: 2. There are 13 residues in the CDR3. Written as DNA, the CDR3 is TGTGCCAGCAGTTTAGGCCAGGGGGCCGAGCAGTACTTC. As protein: CASSLGQGAEQYF.

In its sample, this clonotype was seen many times. The chain recombines TRBV5-1 with TRBJ1-2; possible D gene TRBD1, 6 bases. This CDR3 has 15 residues. V was cut by 3 bases and J by 3 bases, with 15 bases left in between. CDR1 is SGHRS and CDR2 is YFSETQ in the germline V gene. In DNA form, the CDR3 reads TGCGCCAGCAGCTATATGACAGGCGTTGACTATGGCTACACCTTC. Amino acids: CASSYMTGVDYGYTF.

Many counts were recorded for this clonotype. This chain links TRBV28 with TRBJ2-7, with D possibly TRBD2 on 5 matching bases. This CDR3 has 13 amino acids. The V gene's germline CDR1 is MDHEN and CDR2 SYDVKM. Trimming removed 6 bases at V and 4 bases at J, with 13 bases between. In nucleotides, the CDR3 is TGTGCCAGCAGCCCCGTGGAGGAATACGAGCAGTACTTC. This translates into CASSPVEEYEQYF. Variable domain in full (rest from reference TRBV28 and TRBJ2-7): DVKVTQSSRYLVKRTGEKVFLECVQDMDHENMFWYRQDPGLGLRLIYFSYDVKMKEKGDIPEGYSVSREKKERFSLILESASTNQTSMYLCASSPVEEYEQYFGPGTRLTVT.

This clonotype was observed at least ten times. The rearrangement uses TRBV20-1 and TRBJ1-5; D not resolved. The germline V and J ends were trimmed by 6 bases and 0 bases, with 12 bases remaining between them. This CDR3 spans 14 amino acids. CDR1 is DFQATT, CDR2 SNEGSKA, per germline (reference sequence). Here the CDR3 reads CSAEHASSNQPQHF. The CDR3 DNA is TGCAGTGCGGAACATGCGTCTAGCAATCAGCCCCAGCATTTT.

This clonotype appeared many times. V and J are TRBV2 and TRBJ2-1, with no clear D. Germline-derived CDR1 and CDR2 are SNHLY and FYNNEI. The CDR3 sequence is 11 residues long. The V end was cut by 3 bases, the J end by 3 bases, with 0 bases between. The CDR3 reads CASSDYNEQFF. The CDR3 region has the DNA TGTGCCAGCAGTGACTACAATGAGCAGTTCTTC.

The table lists this clonotype with many counts. The rearrangement uses TRBV3-1 and TRBJ2-3; D may be TRBD2 (6 bases). CDR3 length: 17 amino acids. Trimming took off 0 bases at V and 3 bases at J, with 16 bases between the two ends. Germline V gene sequence: CDR1 LGHDT, CDR2 YNNKEL (reference sequence). The CDR3 region is CASSQDVAGLFTDTQYF. For the CDR3, the DNA is TGTGCCAGCAGCCAAGACGTGGCGGGACTGTTTACAGATACGCAGTATTTT.

This clonotype was observed many times. V is TRBV2 and J is TRBJ1-3; TRBD1 is a possible D gene (5 bases). Germline values: CDR1 SNHLY, CDR2 FYNNEI. V dropped 8 bases and J dropped 1 base, with 24 bases sitting between them. The CDR3 covers 18 residues. The chain's CDR3 is CASEPLRGEIGSGNTIYF. The CDR3 DNA reads as TGTGCCAGCGAACCTCTCCGGGGGGAGATAGGGTCTGGAAACACCATATATTTT.

Points on this clonotype: This may be a read error: a much more frequent sequence differs by one nucleotide. The gene calls are TRBV2 and TRBJ1-2; the match to TRBD1 covers 8 bases. Per the germline V gene, CDR1 is SNHLY and CDR2 is FYNNEI. This CDR3 region has 12 residues. The CDR3 sequence: CASQDRVDGCTF. The CDR3 DNA is TGTGCCAGCCAGGACAGGGTAGATGGCTGCACCTTC.

For this clonotype: It is likely a read error, because the conserved phenylalanine at the end of the CDR3 is missing. The J gene is TRBJ1-3, the V gene TRBV18; D remains ambiguous. The CDR3 runs 16 residues. Germline CDR1 KGHSH, CDR2 LQKENI. Trimming left V 0 bases short and J 0 bases short, with 9 bases between. CDR3 sequence reads: CASSPPTVTSGNTIYV. CDR3 DNA: TGTGCCAGCTCACCACCGACGGTAACCTCTGGAAACACCATATATGTT.

This clonotype was observed a handful of times. The chain is built from TRBV7-9 and TRBJ2-2, with D possibly TRBD1 on 5 matching bases. Trimming left V 1 base short and J 6 bases short, with 15 bases between. Germline assignment: CDR1 SEHNR and CDR2 FQNEAQ (reference sequence). The CDR3 totals 16 residues. CDR3 DNA sequence: TGTGCCAGCAGCTTAGACCAGGGTAGACTTCCCGGGGAGCTGTTTTTT. It encodes CASSLDQGRLPGELFF.

This clonotype was seen many times. The chain couples TRBV19 to TRBJ1-2, with D maybe TRBD1 (6 bases). Deletions cut 5 bases from V and 2 bases from J, with 12 bases between. Germline assignment: CDR1 LNHDA and CDR2 SQIVND (reference sequence). CDR3 length: 14 residues. The CDR3: CASSAITGNYGYTF. CDR3 nucleotides: TGTGCCAGTAGTGCGATCACAGGGAACTATGGCTACACCTTC.

This rearrangement joins TRBV28 to TRBJ1-6; the match to TRBD1 covers 11 bases. V was clipped by 5 bases and J by 2 bases; unmatched bases: 8. CDR3 length: 18 amino acids. The germline CDR1 and CDR2 sequences are MDHEN and SYDVKM. CDR3: CASSETGTGGPYNSPLHF. The CDR3 coding sequence is TGTGCCAGCAGTGAAACCGGGACAGGGGGGCCCTATAATTCACCCCTCCACTTT.

This clonotype was picked up many times. The chain joins TRBV28 to TRBJ1-5; 7 bases map to TRBD1. This CDR3 spans 14 amino acids. Losses at the gene ends were 6 bases for V and 6 bases for J; bases not matched to a gene: 8. Germline V lookup: CDR1 MDHEN, CDR2 SYDVKM. Here the CDR3 DNA reads TGTGCCAGCAGCAGACAGGGACGGGTTCAGCCCCAGCATTTT. It is translated as CASSRQGRVQPQHF.

This clonotype was counted many times. The chain has TRBV5-8 and TRBJ1-6, with a weak D call TRBD1 (5 bases). The CDR3 has 16 residues. Trimming removed 4 bases at V and 10 bases at J, with 21 bases between. Germline V gene lookup returns CDR1 SGHTS and CDR2 YDEGEE. CDR3 coding DNA: TGTGCCAGCAGCCGCCGATCGGACCTCCCAGGGTCACCCCTCCACTTT. Its translation is CASSRRSDLPGSPLHF.

This clonotype appeared many times. The chain recombines TRBV13 with TRBJ1-4; D not resolved. The V end lost 2 bases, the J end lost 11 bases, and 9 bases lay between the germline ends. The CDR3 is made up of 12 amino acids. Germline V CDR1 and CDR2: PRHDT, FYEKMQ (reference sequence). The CDR3 DNA is TGTGCCAGCAGCTTACGTGGTGGGAAACTGTTTTTT. Translating it yields CASSLRGGKLFF.

The V and J genes are TRBV3-1 and TRBJ2-3; D is perhaps TRBD1 (6 bases). Germline-derived CDR1 and CDR2 are LGHDT and YNNKEL (reference sequence). V lost 4 bases to trimming and J lost 4 bases, with 15 bases between them. The CDR3 extends over 15 amino acids. CDR3 protein: CASSPLRGVADTQYF. The DNA of the CDR3 is TGTGCCAGCAGCCCCCTCAGGGGAGTGGCAGATACGCAGTATTTT.

As concerns this clonotype: A much more abundant neighbour one base away suggests this may be a read error. This CDR3 is CASSLVPGQQHPNYGYTF. The CDR3 DNA reads TGTGCCAGCAGCTTGGTCCCGGGACAGCAACATCCTAACTATGGCTACACCTTC. The rearrangement links TRBV5-8 to TRBJ1-2; 7 bases line up with TRBD1. Per germline, CDR1 SGHTS and CDR2 YDEGEE. CDR3 length: 18 amino acids. V shed 0 bases and J 0 bases; nucleotides not matched to a gene: 11.

On this clonotype: Its ends do not fully match the called genes, so a read error is possible. The chain is built from TRBV6-5 and TRBJ2-5; TRBD2 might be the D (6 bases). There are 14 residues in the CDR3. The V gene's germline CDR1 is MNHEY and CDR2 SVGAGI. The CDR3 sequence: CASSYSRDLGTRYF. CDR3 DNA sequence: TGTGCCAGCAGTTACTCGAGGGACTTAGGGACCCGGTACTTC.

Only a few counts were recorded for this clonotype. The CDR3 here is CASSIDLASGSNEQFF. The DNA of the CDR3 is TGTGCCAGTAGTATAGATCTGGCTAGCGGGAGCAATGAGCAGTTCTTC. The rearrangement links TRBV19 to TRBJ2-1, with 10 nucleotides matching TRBD2. Germline V lookup: CDR1 LNHDA, CDR2 SQIVND (reference sequence). CDR3 length: 16 residues. The V and J ends lost 0 bases and 6 bases, in that order; junction bases with no gene match: 5.